These 10 T cell receptor beta chains share one sample of origin, sequenced in a study of metastatic and nonmetastatic thyroid tumors. Thyroid surgery was preceded by no treatment in any patient. From the PCR reads, TCRdb re-called clones with MiXCR. The data contain approximately 20,000 clones, more than 35% of them singletons. Sequenced input: tumor tissue. All receptors come from a female donor with papillary thyroid cancer or a benign thyroid nodule (not recorded which). Some clones in this sample may be carry-over from other donors' samples.

The chain recombines TRBV20-1 with TRBJ2-7, with D perhaps TRBD1 or TRBD2 (5 bases each). This CDR3 has 11 amino acids. V lost 5 bases, J lost 5 bases, and 10 bases lay in between. Germline loops: CDR1 DFQATT, CDR2 SNEGSKA (reference sequence). The CDR3: CSAPVGDEQYF. CDR3 DNA: TGCAGTGCTCCAGTGGGGGACGAGCAGTACTTC.

This clone was counted only a few times. The rearrangement links TRBV2 to TRBJ1-5; no firm D call. Germline V lookup: CDR1 SNHLY, CDR2 FYNNEI. V was trimmed by 2 bases and J by 9 bases, leaving 14 bases between them. This CDR3 contains 14 residues. The CDR3 sequence: CASSESGVPLPQHF. DNA for the CDR3: TGTGCCAGCAGTGAAAGTGGGGTCCCTCTGCCCCAGCATTTT.

V and J are TRBV5-1 and TRBJ2-7; 7 bases map to TRBD2. The CDR3 length is 16 residues. Trimming removed 1 base from V and 0 bases from J; junction bases left unmatched: 7. The V gene's germline CDR1 is SGHRS and CDR2 YFSETQ. CDR3 DNA sequence: TGCGCCAGCAGCTTGAAGTTGAGCGGGGTCTCCTACGAGCAGTACTTC. Protein product: CASSLKLSGVSYEQYF.

V is TRBV10-2 and J is TRBJ1-1; 8 bases are shared with TRBD1. This CDR3 is built from 13 residues. J gave up 1 base and V 7 bases, and 2 bases lay outside the gene matches. Germline V lookup: CDR1 WSHSY, CDR2 SAAADI. Written as DNA, the CDR3 is TGCGCCAGCACCGGGACAGGGAACACTGAAGCTTTCTTT. Encoded protein: CASTGTGNTEAFF.

The rearrangement links TRBV9 to TRBJ1-6; D is possibly TRBD1 (5 bases). CDR1 and CDR2 from the germline V gene are SGDLS and YYNGEE. V was shortened by 6 bases and J by 2 bases, with 12 bases between the two germline ends. This CDR3 comprises 15 residues. This chain's CDR3 is CASTTRQPYNSPLHF. CDR3 nucleotides: TGTGCCAGCACTACTAGACAGCCCTATAATTCACCCCTCCACTTT.

This clone has just one count. The V call is TRBV20-1, the J call TRBJ2-1; D tentatively reads TRBD1 or TRBD2 (7 bases each). Deletions cut 8 bases from V and 0 bases from J, with 11 bases between. Germline V lookup: CDR1 DFQATT, CDR2 SNEGSKA (reference sequence). The CDR3 spans 13 residues. The CDR3: CSSRGGSYNEQFF. The CDR3 region has the DNA TGCAGTTCCAGGGGGGGCTCCTACAATGAGCAGTTCTTC.

This clone was observed a few times. This rearrangement joins TRBV6-1 to TRBJ2-1; D remains unclear. The V gene lost 4 bases and the J gene lost 0 bases, with 10 bases spanning the gap. Germline CDR1 is MNHNS and CDR2 is SASEGT. The CDR3 is 15 residues long. Here the CDR3 DNA reads TGTGCCAGCAGTGCCCCCTCGAGCTCCTACAATGAGCAGTTCTTC. Amino acids: CASSAPSSSYNEQFF.

This clone has a handful of counts. The chain carries TRBV27 and TRBJ2-7; 9 nucleotides match TRBD1. This CDR3 comprises 15 residues. Trimming cost V 2 bases and J 0 bases; bases outside gene matches: 2. Per the germline V gene, CDR1 is MNHEY and CDR2 is SMNVEV (reference sequence). The CDR3 nucleotides read TGTGCCAGCAGTTTAGGGACAGGGAGCTCCTACGAGCAGTACTTC. This gives the protein CASSLGTGSSYEQYF.

This clone is medium-sized within its sample. This CDR3 is also generated by other DNA sequences in the sample. The chain links TRBV27 to TRBJ2-7, with 11 bases aligning to TRBD2. V shed 3 bases and J 3 bases; nucleotides not matched to a gene: 1. Germline V gene sequence: CDR1 MNHEY, CDR2 SMNVEV (reference sequence). The CDR3 extends over 14 amino acids. The CDR3 here is CASSFGTSGYEQYF. In DNA form, the CDR3 reads TGTGCCAGCAGTTTCGGGACTAGCGGCTACGAGCAGTACTTC.

Only one count was recorded for this clone. V gene TRBV3-1 combines with J gene TRBJ2-5; D is possibly TRBD2 (6 bases). The CDR3 runs to 13 residues. The V gene lost 8 bases and the J gene lost 4 bases, with 14 bases spanning the gap. Per germline, CDR1 LGHDT and CDR2 YNNKEL (reference sequence). Here the CDR3 DNA reads TGTGCCAGCGAATCGGAGGGTCGAGAGACCCAGTACTTC. It yields the protein CASESEGRETQYF.